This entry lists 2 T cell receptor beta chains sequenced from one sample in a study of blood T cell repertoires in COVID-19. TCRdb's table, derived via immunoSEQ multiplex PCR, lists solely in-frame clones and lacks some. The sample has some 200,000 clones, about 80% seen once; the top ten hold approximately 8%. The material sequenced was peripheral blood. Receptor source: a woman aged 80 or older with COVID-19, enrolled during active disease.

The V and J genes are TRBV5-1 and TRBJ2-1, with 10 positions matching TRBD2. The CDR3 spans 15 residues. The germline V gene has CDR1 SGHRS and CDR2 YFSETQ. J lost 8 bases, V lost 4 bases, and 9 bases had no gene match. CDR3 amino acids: CASSPPSGSFDEQFF. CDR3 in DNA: TGCGCCAGCAGCCCTCCTAGCGGGAGCTTCGATGAGCAGTTCTTC.

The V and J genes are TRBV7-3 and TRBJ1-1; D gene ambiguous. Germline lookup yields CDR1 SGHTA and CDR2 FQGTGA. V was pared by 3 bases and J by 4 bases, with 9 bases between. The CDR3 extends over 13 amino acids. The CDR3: CASSFSTGTEAFF. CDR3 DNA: TGTGCCAGCAGCTTCTCTACGGGCACTGAAGCTTTCTTT.